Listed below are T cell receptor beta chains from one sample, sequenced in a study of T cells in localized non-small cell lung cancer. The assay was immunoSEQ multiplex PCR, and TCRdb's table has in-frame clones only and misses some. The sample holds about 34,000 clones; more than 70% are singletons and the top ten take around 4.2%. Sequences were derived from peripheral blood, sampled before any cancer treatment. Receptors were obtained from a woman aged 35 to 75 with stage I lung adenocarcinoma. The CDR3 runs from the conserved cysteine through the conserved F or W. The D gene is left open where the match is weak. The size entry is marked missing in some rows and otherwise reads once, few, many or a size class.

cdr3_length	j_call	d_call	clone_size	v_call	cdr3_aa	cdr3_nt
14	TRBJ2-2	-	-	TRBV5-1	CASSGGLNAGELFF	TGCGCCAGCAGTGGAGGGCTTAATGCCGGGGAGCTGTTTTTT
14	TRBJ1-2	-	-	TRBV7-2	CASSRYGGLYGYTF	TGTGCCAGCAGCCGCTACGGCGGACTATATGGCTACACCTTC
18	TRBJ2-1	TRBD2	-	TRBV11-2	CASSLDRLAGSQYNEQFF	TGTGCCAGCAGCTTAGATCGGCTAGCGGGGAGCCAATACAATGAGCAGTTCTTC
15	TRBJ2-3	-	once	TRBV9	CASSVQNTGTDTQYF	TGTGCCAGCAGCGTACAAAATACAGGGACAGATACGCAGTATTTT
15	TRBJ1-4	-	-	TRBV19	CASSTDRLYKGQLFF	TGTGCCAGTAGTACCGACAGGCTTTACAAGGGACAACTGTTTTTT
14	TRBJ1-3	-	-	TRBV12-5	CASGWAGTGNTIYF	TGTGCTAGTGGTTGGGCCGGGACTGGAAACACCATATATTTT
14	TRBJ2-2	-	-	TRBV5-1	CASSLRGNTGELFF	TGCGCCAGCAGCTTACGGGGGAACACCGGGGAGCTGTTTTTT
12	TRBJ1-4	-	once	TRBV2	CASRGPNEKLFF	TGTGCCAGCCGGGGTCCGAATGAAAAACTGTTTTTT
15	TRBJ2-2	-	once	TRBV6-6	CASSLVVAGTGELFF	TGTGCCAGCAGCCTTGTTGTGGCAGGGACCGGGGAGCTGTTTTTT
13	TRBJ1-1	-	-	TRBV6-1	CASSETLDTEAFF	TGTGCCAGCAGTGAGACATTGGACACTGAAGCTTTCTTT
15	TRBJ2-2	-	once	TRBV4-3	CASSQVGNWPGELFF	TGCGCCAGCAGCCAAGTAGGGAATTGGCCCGGGGAGCTGTTTTTT
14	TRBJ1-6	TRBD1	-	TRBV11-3	CASTTGTGVSPLHF	TGTGCCAGCACCACGGGGACAGGGGTCTCACCCCTCCACTTT
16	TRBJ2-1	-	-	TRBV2	CASSEVGDKTYYEQFF	TGTGCCAGCAGTGAAGTTGGGGATAAGACATACTATGAGCAGTTCTTC
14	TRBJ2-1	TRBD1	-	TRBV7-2	CASSQGQGGNEQFF	TGTGCCAGCAGCCAAGGACAGGGTGGGAATGAGCAGTTCTTC
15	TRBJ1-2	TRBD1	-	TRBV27	CASSLSPGQGAGYTF	TGTGCCAGCAGTTTATCTCCGGGCCAGGGGGCTGGCTACACCTTC
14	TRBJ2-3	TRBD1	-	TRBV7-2	CASNTGGGTDTQYF	TGTGCCAGCAACACAGGGGGCGGCACAGATACGCAGTATTTT
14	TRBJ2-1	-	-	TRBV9	CASSAGNSYNEQFF	TGTGCCAGCAGCGCAGGAAACTCCTACAATGAGCAGTTCTTC
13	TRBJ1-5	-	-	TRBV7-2	CASSPAQAQPQHF	TGTGCCAGCAGCCCCGCCCAGGCTCAGCCCCAGCATTTT
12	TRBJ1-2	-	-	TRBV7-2	CASSLDSRGYTF	TGTGCCAGCAGCTTAGATTCGCGTGGCTACACCTTC
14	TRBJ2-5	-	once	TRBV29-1	CSVEGGPGEGTQYF	TGCAGCGTTGAGGGGGGCCCGGGGGAGGGGACCCAGTACTTC
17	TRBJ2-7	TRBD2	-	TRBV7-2	CASSLGLAGVSSYEQYF	TGTGCCAGCAGCTTAGGACTAGCGGGTGTAAGCTCCTACGAGCAGTACTTC
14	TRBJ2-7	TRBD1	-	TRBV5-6	CASSGAGTGYEQYF	TGTGCCAGCAGCGGAGCCGGGACAGGCTACGAGCAGTACTTC
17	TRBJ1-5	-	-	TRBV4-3	CASSQGWDTGTNQPQHF	TGCGCCAGCAGCCAAGGGTGGGATACAGGGACAAATCAGCCCCAGCATTTT
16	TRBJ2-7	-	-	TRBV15	CATSRDRTGDGYEQYF	TGTGCCACCAGCAGAGATAGGACGGGAGACGGATACGAGCAGTACTTC
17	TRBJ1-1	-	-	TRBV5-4	CASSIPGGADMNTEAFF	TGTGCCAGTTCAATACCCGGGGGGGCAGACATGAACACTGAAGCTTTCTTT
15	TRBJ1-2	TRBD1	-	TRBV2	CASSRTGGENYGYTF	TGTGCCAGCAGTAGAACAGGGGGGGAAAACTATGGCTACACCTTC